This T cell receptor (beta chain) was profiled in a study of T cells in localized non-small cell lung cancer. Losses at the gene ends were 0 bases for V and 2 bases for J; bases not matched to a gene: 7. From germline, CDR1 is SEHNR and CDR2 FQNEAQ (reference sequence). There are 16 residues in the CDR3. Here immunoSEQ multiplex PCR was the method, and the copy in TCRdb shows in-frame clones only, minus some. This table holds approximately 40,000 clones, approximately 86% found once. The sample here was peripheral blood, taken before any cancer treatment. The chain recombines TRBV7-9 with TRBJ2-7; 7 bases agree with TRBD1. This TCR derives from a man aged 35-69 years with stage I lung adenocarcinoma. CDR3 residues: CASSLARGQLTYEQYF. The CDR3 DNA reads as TGTGCCAGCAGCTTAGCTCGGGGACAGCTCACCTACGAGCAGTACTTC. The whole variable domain, remainder taken from reference TRBV7-9 and TRBJ2-7, is DTGVSQNPRHKITKRGQNVTFRCDPISEHNRLYWYRQTLGQGPEFLTYFQNEAQLEKSRLLSDRFSAERPKGSFSTLEIQRTEQGDSAMYLCASSLARGQLTYEQYFGPGTRLTVT.